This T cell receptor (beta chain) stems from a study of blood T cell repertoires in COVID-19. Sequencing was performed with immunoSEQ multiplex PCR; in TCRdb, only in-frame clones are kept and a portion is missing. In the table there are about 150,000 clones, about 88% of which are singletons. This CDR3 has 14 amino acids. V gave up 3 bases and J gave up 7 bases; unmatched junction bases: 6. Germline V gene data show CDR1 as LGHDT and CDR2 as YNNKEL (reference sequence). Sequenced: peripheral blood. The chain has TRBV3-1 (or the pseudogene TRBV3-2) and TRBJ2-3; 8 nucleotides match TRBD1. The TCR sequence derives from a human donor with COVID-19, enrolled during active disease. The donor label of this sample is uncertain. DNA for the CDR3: TGTGCCAGCAGCCAGGCAGGGGGCTTGAATACGCAGTATTTT. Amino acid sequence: CASSQAGGLNTQYF.